This T cell receptor beta chain came from a study of T cell responses to AZD1222 COVID-19 vaccine. The CDR3 is made up of 15 amino acids. From germline, CDR1 is SGHNT and CDR2 YENEEA. Sequencing was performed with immunoSEQ multiplex PCR; in TCRdb, only in-frame clones are kept and a portion is missing. The repertoire holds roughly 200,000 clones, with just over 90% as singletons. Of note for this clone: At one end, the junction sequence differs from germline, possibly due to a read error.

Source: peripheral blood, taken 28 days after the second dose of the MenACWY control vaccine. The TCR comes from an adult who received the MenACWY meningococcal vaccine as a control. The chain uses TRBV11-3 and TRBJ2-1; D call uncertain. The CDR3 region has the DNA TGTGCCAGCAGCCTAGACCCGGGCCCCTACAATGAGCAGTTCTTC. Translating gives CASSLDPGPYNEQFF.